These 19 T cell receptor beta chains were sequenced from one sample in a study of shared clonotypes between healthy human individuals. Using immunoSEQ multiplex PCR, the repertoire was profiled, and TCRdb retains in-frame clones only, with some absent. The sample holds approximately 2.5 million clones, 80% to 95% seen once. Source material: naive CD4+ T cells from PBMCs. The subset: CD45RA+ positively selected. These receptors came from a man between 18 and 35 years old in good health. Some clones in this sample may be carry-over from other donors' samples.

This chain connects TRBV7-2 to TRBJ2-1; TRBD2 matches 8 bases. This CDR3 spans 18 amino acids. The ends lost 4 bases at V and 0 bases at J; junction bases unmatched: 11. CDR1 is SGHTA, CDR2 FQGNSA, per germline. Here the CDR3 reads CASSSAWTSLSSYNEQFF. The CDR3 region has the DNA TGTGCCAGCAGCTCTGCATGGACTAGCTTGAGCTCCTACAATGAGCAGTTCTTC.

This clone was recorded only once. This sequence joins TRBV5-1 and TRBJ1-3, with 7 bases lining up with TRBD1. This CDR3 has 16 residues. Germline V CDR1 and CDR2: SGHRS, YFSETQ. J was trimmed by 3 bases and V by 2 bases; bases with no gene match: 8. CDR3 protein: CASSFVGGGFGNTIYF. The CDR3 coding sequence is TGCGCCAGCAGCTTCGTAGGAGGGGGCTTTGGAAACACCATATATTTT. Full variable domain (missing parts from reference TRBV5-1 and TRBJ1-3): KAGVTQTPRYLIKTRGQQVTLSCSPISGHRSVSWYQQTPGQGLQFLFEYFSETQRNKGNFPGRFSGRQFSNSRSEMNVSTLELGDSALYLCASSFVGGGFGNTIYFGEGSWLTVV.

The chain employs TRBV4-1 and TRBJ2-7, with D hard to call. Germline V gives CDR1 MGHRA, CDR2 YSYEKL. The CDR3 is made up of 13 amino acids. The V and J ends lost 4 bases and 3 bases respectively, with 10 bases between them. This chain's CDR3 is CASSRGLNYEQYF. The CDR3 region has the DNA TGCGCCAGCAGCCGTGGCCTTAACTACGAGCAGTACTTC.

CDR3 sequence: CASSSLTGYEQYF. CDR3 coding DNA: TGTGCCAGCAGCAGCCTGACAGGTTACGAGCAGTACTTC. This sequence joins TRBV5-6 and TRBJ2-7; TRBD1 might be the D (6 bases). The CDR3 runs to 13 residues. The germline V and J ends were trimmed by 4 bases and 4 bases, with 12 bases remaining between them. The germline CDR1 and CDR2 sequences are SGHDT and YYEEEE.

The chain uses TRBV28 and TRBJ1-5, with TRBD1 as a possible D gene (6 bases). The CDR3 contains 16 residues. Germline CDR1 and CDR2: MDHEN and SYDVKM. V was cut by 1 base and J by 5 bases, with 15 bases left in between. The CDR3 reads CASSLYYGQNYQPQHF. CDR3 nucleotides: TGTGCCAGCAGTTTATACTACGGACAGAACTATCAGCCCCAGCATTTT.

The CDR3 is CASSEIATTGELFF. CDR3 nucleotides: TGTGCCAGCAGTGAAATCGCGACAACCGGGGAGCTGTTTTTT. This chain joins TRBV2 and TRBJ2-2; D gene unclear. Germline CDR1 reads SNHLY; CDR2 reads FYNNEI. V was shortened by 2 bases and J by 5 bases, with 9 bases between the two germline ends. The CDR3 contains 14 residues.

The genes are TRBV18 and TRBJ2-1; 7 nucleotides line up with TRBD2. CDR3 length: 14 amino acids. The germline V gene encodes CDR1 KGHSH and CDR2 LQKENI. The junction had 8 bases not matched to a gene; V was cut back by 0 bases and J by 12 bases. CDR3 in amino acids: CASSPPTPAGRQFF. In DNA form, the CDR3 reads TGTGCCAGCTCACCACCGACGCCAGCGGGGCGGCAGTTCTTC.

The genes are TRBV10-3 and TRBJ2-5, with unresolved D. The V gene lost 8 bases and the J gene lost 2 bases, with 9 bases spanning the gap. The CDR3 runs to 12 residues. Looked up from germline, CDR1 is ENHRY and CDR2 is SYGVKD. The CDR3, as DNA: TGTGCCATCGCCGGGCTGCAAGAGACCCAGTACTTC. Its protein is CAIAGLQETQYF.

The chain has TRBV6-6 and TRBJ2-7; D is ambiguous. The CDR3 is 11 amino acids. The germline V gene encodes CDR1 MNHNY and CDR2 SVGAGI (reference sequence). V was cut by 4 bases and J by 4 bases, with 5 bases left in between. The CDR3 DNA is TGTGCCAGCAGTTTGGGATACGAGCAGTACTTC. Protein sequence: CASSLGYEQYF.

A remark on this clone: The sample contains more than one DNA sequence encoding this CDR3. The chain couples TRBV7-3 to TRBJ2-3, with a weak D call TRBD2 (5 bases). Germline loops: CDR1 SGHTA, CDR2 FQGTGA. CDR3 length: 14 residues. V was shortened by 1 base and J by 0 bases, with 5 bases between the two germline ends. DNA for the CDR3: TGTGCCAGCAGCTTAAGAGGGAGCACAGATACGCAGTATTTT. Translated: CASSLRGSTDTQYF.

This rearrangement joins TRBV9 to TRBJ1-2, with D hard to call. Germline CDR1 reads SGDLS; CDR2 reads YYNGEE. Trimming took 4 bases from V and 7 from J, leaving 20 bases between them. The CDR3 runs 15 residues. The CDR3 region has the DNA TGTGCCAGCAGCACACCCCCGGCAGGCGCCATTGGCTACACCTTC. Translated: CASSTPPAGAIGYTF.

The chain is built from TRBV11-2 and TRBJ2-2, with D possibly matching TRBD1 (8 bases). Per germline, CDR1 SGHAT and CDR2 FQNNGV. The CDR3 contains 19 residues. V lost 1 base and J lost 5, with 23 bases in between. CDR3 sequence (DNA): TGTGCCAGCAGCTTAGGGCCCCCAACCGGACAGGGAGGGACCGGGGAGCTGTTTTTT. Residues: CASSLGPPTGQGGTGELFF.

The chain couples TRBV30 to TRBJ1-5, with a weak D call TRBD1 (5 bases). Germline CDR1 and CDR2: GTSNPN and SVGIG (reference sequence). The CDR3 contains 14 residues. V dropped 1 base and J dropped 7 bases, with 14 bases sitting between them. The CDR3, as DNA: TGTGCCTGGAGTGACGGGGCCCTAGGACAGCCCCAGCATTTT. Its protein product is CAWSDGALGQPQHF. The full variable domain, completed using reference TRBV30 and TRBJ1-5, is SQTIHQWPATLVQPVGSPLSLECTVEGTSNPNLYWYRQAAGRGLQLLFYSVGIGQISSEVPQNLSASRPQDRQFILSSKKLLLSDSGFYLCAWSDGALGQPQHFGDGTRLSIL.

V is TRBV7-3 and J is TRBJ2-3; D perhaps matches TRBD2 (5 bases). The V gene's germline CDR1 is SGHTA and CDR2 FQGTGA. V was pared by 3 bases and J by 4 bases, with 11 bases between. The CDR3 covers 14 residues. The CDR3 here is CASSLAGNPDTQYF. Written as DNA, the CDR3 is TGTGCCAGCAGCTTGGCCGGGAACCCAGATACGCAGTATTTT.

The J gene is TRBJ2-3, the V gene TRBV6-1; D remains unclear. The V end was cut by 5 bases, the J end by 2 bases, with 11 bases between. The CDR3 covers 14 residues. The germline V gene encodes CDR1 MNHNS and CDR2 SASEGT. The CDR3 loop is CASSRAALTDTQYF. CDR3 nucleotides: TGTGCCAGCAGTCGGGCAGCGCTCACAGATACGCAGTATTTT.

Only one count was recorded for this clone. This chain links TRBV4-2 with TRBJ1-5; possibly TRBD1 for D (5 bases). Per the germline V gene, CDR1 is LGHNA and CDR2 is YNFKEQ. Between the trimmed V and J ends, which lost 0 bases and 10 bases, there was a span of 10 bases. The CDR3 has 13 amino acids. The CDR3 DNA sequence: TGTGCCAGCAGCCAAGATCGACGGACACCCCAGCATTTT. It specifies CASSQDRRTPQHF.

The chain is built from TRBV25-1 and TRBJ1-1; 8 nucleotides line up with TRBD1. J gave up 1 base and V 1 base, and 2 bases lay outside the gene matches. The CDR3 has 15 amino acids. Germline V gene sequence: CDR1 MGHDK, CDR2 SYGVNS. DNA for the CDR3: TGTGCCAGCAGTGAATTAGGGACAGGGAACACTGAAGCTTTCTTT. This translates into CASSELGTGNTEAFF.

This chain links TRBV19 with TRBJ2-7; no clear D gene. CDR1 is LNHDA, CDR2 SQIVND, per germline (reference sequence). V lost 10 bases and J lost 2, with 12 bases in between. This CDR3 contains 12 residues. The CDR3 region has the DNA TGTGCCACCAGTGAGTCCCCCTACGAGCAGTACTTC. It is translated as CATSESPYEQYF. The full variable domain, rest sourced from reference TRBV19 and TRBJ2-7, is DGGITQSPKYLFRKEGQNVTLSCEQNLNHDAMYWYRQDPGQGLRLIYYSQIVNDFQKGDIAEGYSVSREKKESFPLTVTSAQKNPTAFYLCATSESPYEQYFGPGTRLTVT.

The chain links TRBV7-3 to TRBJ2-1; D unclear. Germline loops: CDR1 SGHTA, CDR2 FQGTGA. The V and J ends lost 2 bases and 6 bases respectively, with 11 bases between them. The CDR3 loop spans 14 amino acids. CDR3 sequence reads: CASSLRNRGNEQFF. CDR3 nucleotide sequence: TGTGCCAGCAGCTTACGGAACCGAGGCAATGAGCAGTTCTTC.